The 3 T cell receptor beta chains listed next were all sequenced from one sample in a study of identical twins. One entry per CDR3 protein, called by TCRdb with MiXCR from the 5' RACE reads. The top ten clones hold under 10% of a sample with more than 350,000 distinct CDR3 sequences, about 10% of them seen once. Material: naive T cells sorted from blood. Source of these receptors: a woman between 45 and 65 years old in good health.

This clonotype turned up a few times. J is TRBJ2-1 and V is TRBV30; 11 positions agree with TRBD2. Germline lookup yields CDR1 GTSNPN and CDR2 SVGIG (reference sequence). The J segment lost 9 bases and the V segment lost 3 bases, leaving 1 base of the junction unmatched. This CDR3 has 12 residues. CDR3 in amino acids: CAWRLAGVEQFF. The DNA for the CDR3 is TGTGCCTGGAGACTAGCGGGAGTTGAGCAGTTCTTC. Combining the CDR3 with reference TRBV30 and TRBJ2-1 gives the whole variable domain SQTIHQWPATLVQPVGSPLSLECTVEGTSNPNLYWYRQAAGRGLQLLFYSVGIGQISSEVPQNLSASRPQDRQFILSSKKLLLSDSGFYLCAWRLAGVEQFFGPGTRLTVL.

CDR3 residues: CASSPSGRYNEQFF. In DNA, the CDR3 is TGTGCCAGCAGTCCTAGCGGGAGGTACAATGAGCAGTTCTTC. V and J are TRBV3-1 and TRBJ2-1, with 11 bases matching TRBD2. The CDR3 length is 14 residues. J gave up 4 bases and V 6 bases, and 2 bases lay outside the gene matches. Looked up from germline, CDR1 is LGHDT and CDR2 is YNNKEL (reference sequence).

This clonotype was picked up a small number of times. The chain couples TRBV12-3 or TRBV12-4 to TRBJ2-1; D possibly uses TRBD1 or TRBD2 (6 bases each). The V gene lost 3 bases and the J gene lost 5 bases, with 11 bases spanning the gap. The CDR3 spans 14 residues. This chain's CDR3 is CASSFLRGHNEQFF. CDR3 nucleotides: TGTGCCAGCAGTTTTTTACGGGGGCACAATGAGCAGTTCTTC.